This TCR beta chain was captured by sequencing in a study of T cells after yellow fever vaccination (dated by TCRdb to the late 2010s). For context, the study as a whole: The SMART-Seq v4 Ultra Low Input RNA kit was used to prepare libraries from fractions with low cell numbers. To track T-cell clones before and after primary and booster YFV17D yellow fever vaccination, bulk TCR alpha and beta repertoires were sequenced longitudinally. Blood samples were taken at several timepoints before and after primary and secondary immunization, and bulk PBMC replicates and cell subsets were isolated. The cohort comprised two healthy male donors, one aged 18 to 30 and one aged 30 to 40 years.

V is clipped by 3 bases and J by 6 bases, and the sequence between their germline boundaries is 11 bases long. The CDR3 contains 13 residues, cysteine and phenylalanine counted. This entry keeps only the CDR3 DNA: 39 bases, framed from base 1. What the authors observed across the whole study: Only a couple of donors were included in the study, so the extent to which the findings can be generalized is limited. Compared with the primary T-cell response, the secondary T-cell response was faster but weaker, reaching its peak on day 5 rather than on day 15. Computational filtering was needed because FACS-sorted repertoires could contain abundant contaminating clonotypes from the bulk population. Most clones expanded after primary vaccination (almost 98% of CD4 and 88% of CD8) were re-detected after the booster, suggesting that broad memory maintenance occurred. A small fraction of clonotypes appeared in both the CD4 and CD8 compartments, likely as a result of convergent recombination.

The treatment or condition label, read with the paper, signifies: live attenuated yellow fever vaccine strain. A standard Ficoll-Paque protocol was used to isolate PBMCs from peripheral blood. Dynabeads CD4 and CD8 positive selection kits were used to isolate CD4 and CD8 T-cell fractions. TriZol was used to extract RNA from bulk PBMCs, from CD4 and CD8 fractions, and from dextramer-positive and dextramer-negative fractions. These reads were obtained on an Illumina NovaSeq 6000. TCR cDNA was synthesized by 5'RACE template switching, through which a universal primer site and unique molecular identifiers were introduced. Priming for cDNA synthesis came from both the TCR alpha and TCR beta constant segments. Library amplification used two PCR steps, and the second PCR step added sample barcodes and sequencing adapters. Sequencing of libraries was performed on Illumina HiSeq 2500 (2x100 bp) or NovaSeq (2x150 bp). As for the authors' bioinformatics: MIGEC handled demultiplexing of reads and collapsing into UMI consensus sequences, while MiXCR performed V(D)J alignment. Vaccine-responding clonotypes were identified with edgeR using replicate PBMC samples, with FDR below 0.01 and a log2 fold change above 5 up to day 15 being required. CD4 or CD8 identity was assigned to each bulk clonotype according to whether the clonotype was present at higher abundance in the sequenced CD4 repertoire or the sequenced CD8 repertoire. The raw public reads went through TCRdb reprocessing: fastp at Q25, MiXCR clone calling, in-frame beta chains kept. Each record represents a unique CDR3 protein, reported with the most common genes and DNA among its rows. Clone size and V and J calls follow TCRdb, not the original study. For this sample there are about 260,000 distinct CDR3 sequences; around 4.9% appear just once. The ten largest clones capture about 3.5% of the sample.

This clonotype has ten or more counts. Its antigen remains unidentified. No base qualities exist here, and no much larger clone lies one base off it. Recombination joined TRBV12-3 or TRBV12-4 with TRBJ1-1; no D gene call is confident. This receptor was taken from a man aged 18 to 29 who received the YFV17D yellow fever vaccine. Material: CD4+ T cells sorted from PBMCs, obtained on the day of the yellow fever booster vaccination. This receptor carries the CDR3 CASSFRLNPEAFF. At the DNA level, the sequence is TGTGCCAGCAGTTTCAGGTTGAATCCTGAAGCTTTCTTT.